Following are 4 T cell receptor beta chains from one sample sequenced in a study of neurological immune-mediated disorders. MiXCR was run by TCRdb on the 5' RACE reads, yielding one entry per CDR3 protein. This sample has roughly 100,000 distinct CDR3 sequences, with around 3.3% found just once. Sequenced sample: PBMCs. These receptors all come from a woman aged 18-29 years with multiple sclerosis.

Ten or more counts support this clonotype. The chain couples TRBV6-2 or TRBV6-3 to TRBJ1-3; D is uncertain. V was clipped by 2 bases and J by 0 bases, with 8 bases between them. The CDR3 spans 15 residues. In germline, CDR1 is MNHEY, CDR2 SVGEGT. The CDR3 reads CASSYAGYSGNTIYF. In DNA, the CDR3 is TGTGCCAGCAGTTACGCCGGGTACTCTGGAAACACCATATATTTT.

This clonotype came up many times. This chain uses TRBV12-3 or TRBV12-4 with TRBJ1-1; D unclear. Trimming took 0 bases from V and 10 from J, leaving 9 bases between them. The CDR3 is 12 residues long. The CDR3, as DNA: TGTGCCAGCAGTTTAGCGCTAAATGGAGCTTTCTTT. This encodes CASSLALNGAFF.

This clonotype was observed at least ten times. The chain recombines TRBV3-1 with TRBJ2-5, with 7 bases aligning to TRBD2. Germline trimming cut 0 bases from V and 3 bases from J; bases unmatched to any gene: 4. This CDR3 has 15 residues. CDR1 and CDR2 (germline): LGHDT, YNNKEL (reference sequence). DNA for the CDR3: TGTGCCAGCAGCCAAGATTCGGGACTAAAAGAGACCCAGTACTTC. It translates to CASSQDSGLKETQYF.

This clonotype has ten or more counts. The chain has TRBV12-3 or TRBV12-4 and TRBJ1-5, with D hard to call. Trimming removed 6 bases from V and 1 base from J, with 7 bases in between. The CDR3 spans 13 residues. This CDR3 is CASSVGSNQPQHF. Here the CDR3 DNA reads TGTGCCAGCAGCGTGGGGAGCAATCAGCCCCAGCATTTT.